Here is one TCR beta chain with its context. Its target is unknown. This entry comes from a study of a mutant IDH1 vaccine in newly diagnosed glioma. Study overall: Vaccine dosing followed radiotherapy by 4-6 weeks, or accompanied temozolomide cycles.

V lost 5 bases and J lost 4, with 16 bases in between. Germline CDR1 and CDR2: LNHDA and SQIVND (reference sequence). The CDR3 extends over 15 amino acids. The method was immunoSEQ multiplex PCR; TCRdb's version includes in-frame clones alone and lacks a portion of them. This sample has approximately 39,000 clones, with 81% found just once. Stated time point: week 23, last vaccination. In the vaccine, a single dose held 300 ug of the mutant IDH1 20-mer peptide, along with topical imiquimod. Study results and caveats: Vaccination induced immune responses in roughly 93% of patients.

The sequences come from PBMCs, collected from a glioma patient whose treatment included an IDH1 peptide vaccine. This sequence was found in a man aged 40-49 years with glioma. The chain is built from TRBV19 and TRBJ2-3, with D unclear. Written as DNA, the CDR3 is TGTGCCAGTAGTCTCCTTTCGCCTGGCGCAGATACGCAGTATTTT. Translated: CASSLLSPGADTQYF.